The clone carrying this T cell receptor beta chain was detected only a few times. This sample is part of a study of T cell changes during pregnancy in multiple sclerosis. Clones were sequenced by immunoSEQ multiplex PCR, and TCRdb holds only the in-frame ones, with some missing. The table records approximately 52,000 clones, over 75% of them present only once. The receptor's source is a female donor with multiple sclerosis, enrolled in a pregnancy study. Sequencing was performed on CD4+ T cells from peripheral blood mononuclear cells, taken in the second trimester of pregnancy.

The CDR3: CASRVERATEAFF. DNA of the CDR3: TGTGCCAGCAGGGTCGAGAGGGCCACTGAAGCTTTCTTT. The chain combines TRBV2 with TRBJ1-1; D uncertain. Per germline, CDR1 SNHLY and CDR2 FYNNEI. Trimming shortened V by 6 bases and J by 4 bases, and 12 bases separated the two germline ends. This CDR3 is built from 13 residues.